These 21 T cell receptor beta chains originate from one sample sequenced in a study of blood T cell repertoires in COVID-19. TCRdb keeps only in-frame clones here, not all; method: immunoSEQ multiplex PCR. The data contain under 250,000 clones, around nine tenths of them singletons. Sequences were obtained from peripheral blood. These receptors were taken from a woman aged 55 to 70 who had recovered from COVID-19.

This chain connects TRBV7-2 to TRBJ2-3; a possible D gene is TRBD2 (7 bases). CDR1 SGHTA and CDR2 FQGNSA come from the germline V gene. The ends were cut back, 1 base at V and 5 bases at J, with 13 bases in the middle. This CDR3 has 15 amino acids. The CDR3 nucleotides read TGTGCCAGCAGCTTAGAGGGGGGGGCTGAAGATACGCAGTATTTT. Translating gives CASSLEGGAEDTQYF.

The V gene is TRBV5-1, the J gene TRBJ2-7; D gene ambiguous. CDR3 length: 12 amino acids. The V end was cut by 3 bases, the J end by 0 bases, with 4 bases between. The germline CDR1 and CDR2 sequences are SGHRS and YFSETQ. Here the CDR3 reads CASSSPSYEQYF. The CDR3 DNA follows: TGCGCCAGCAGCTCTCCCTCCTACGAGCAGTACTTC.

In this sample, this clone turned up a few times. The CDR3 bases are TGTGCCTGTCAGGCGGAGGGGTTAGCTGGCTACACCTTC. Protein sequence: CACQAEGLAGYTF. The chain links TRBV12-3 or TRBV12-4 to TRBJ1-2; D possibly corresponds to TRBD1 (5 bases). The CDR3 is 13 residues long. V was trimmed by 11 bases and J by 7 bases, leaving 20 bases between them.

As to this clone: At the DNA level, this CDR3 is encoded by other sequences in the same sample as well. This chain connects TRBV3-1 (or the pseudogene TRBV3-2) to TRBJ2-3; 12 bases line up with TRBD2. The germline V gene encodes CDR1 LGHDT and CDR2 YNNKEL (reference sequence). The CDR3 runs 15 residues. V shed 4 bases and J 3 bases; nucleotides not matched to a gene: 2. CDR3 amino acids: CASSLLAGGTDTQYF. The CDR3 DNA follows: TGTGCCAGCAGCCTACTAGCGGGGGGAACAGATACGCAGTATTTT.

The genes are TRBV9 and TRBJ2-1, with 11 positions matching TRBD2. This CDR3 spans 14 amino acids. In germline, CDR1 is SGDLS, CDR2 YYNGEE. J was trimmed by 13 bases and V by 4 bases; bases with no gene match: 10. For the CDR3, the DNA is TGTGCCAGCAGCTTCGAGCTAGCGGGGGGACAACAGTTCTTC. Protein product: CASSFELAGGQQFF.

This clone was recorded once. The chain employs TRBV13 and TRBJ2-2; 8 bases align to TRBD2. The CDR3 spans 15 residues. With V trimmed by 5 bases and J by 7 bases, 9 bases remained unmatched. Germline V gene data show CDR1 as PRHDT and CDR2 as FYEKMQ (reference sequence). CDR3 protein: CASSLVGGAGGELFF. In nucleotides, the CDR3 is TGTGCCAGCAGCCTAGTCGGGGGGGCCGGCGGGGAGCTGTTTTTT.

This clone was counted a single time. J is TRBJ2-7 and V is TRBV6-6, with D perhaps TRBD1 (6 bases). Germline values: CDR1 MNHNY, CDR2 SVGAGI (reference sequence). The CDR3 is 16 residues long. V lost 1 base, J lost 12 bases, and 25 bases lay in between. The CDR3 DNA follows: TGTGCCAGCAGTTACTTGAACAGGGATTTGGGTAGCTTAGCGTACTTC. Residues: CASSYLNRDLGSLAYF.

V is TRBV5-5 and J is TRBJ1-6; 10 positions agree with TRBD1. The CDR3 extends over 15 amino acids. With V trimmed by 1 base and J by 9 bases, 4 bases remained unmatched. Germline CDR1 and CDR2: SGHKS and YYEKEE (reference sequence). The CDR3 reads CASSLSGTGVSPLHF. CDR3 DNA: TGTGCCAGCAGCTTGTCCGGGACAGGGGTTTCACCCCTCCACTTT.

A single count supports this clone. V usage is TRBV10-3 and J usage is TRBJ2-7; TRBD2 is a possible D gene (7 bases). Germline V gene lookup returns CDR1 ENHRY and CDR2 SYGVKD. V was clipped by 7 bases and J by 2 bases, with 15 bases between them. The CDR3 runs 14 residues. This chain's CDR3 is CAIKVGGGAYEQYF. CDR3 in DNA: TGTGCCATCAAAGTGGGCGGGGGCGCCTACGAGCAGTACTTC.

This chain uses TRBV10-3 with TRBJ2-3, with a possible D match to TRBD2 (5 bases). The ends were cut back, 10 bases at V and 2 bases at J, with 13 bases in the middle. The CDR3 loop spans 13 amino acids. Germline CDR1 and CDR2: ENHRY and SYGVKD. In nucleotides, the CDR3 is TGTGCCACCGCTGTAGCGACCACAGATACGCAGTATTTT. This codes for CATAVATTDTQYF.

The rearrangement links TRBV12-5 to TRBJ2-3, with D hard to call. The V end was cut by 5 bases, the J end by 0 bases, with 15 bases between. CDR3 length: 16 amino acids. In germline, CDR1 is LGHNT, CDR2 FRNRAP. The CDR3 reads CASGPSWHPSTDTQYF. In nucleotides, the CDR3 is TGTGCTAGTGGTCCCTCCTGGCATCCAAGCACAGATACGCAGTATTTT. Drawing the rest from reference TRBV12-5 and TRBJ2-3, the complete variable domain is DARVTQTPRHKVTEMGQEVTMRCQPILGHNTVFWYRQTMMQGLELLAYFRNRAPLDDSGMPKDRFSAEMPDATLATLKIQPSEPRDSAVYFCASGPSWHPSTDTQYFGPGTRLTVL.

This clone appeared once. The chain combines TRBV27 with TRBJ2-7; a possible D gene is TRBD1 (6 bases). Trimming removed 6 bases from V and 3 bases from J, with 21 bases in between. The CDR3 is 16 amino acids. Germline CDR1 is MNHEY and CDR2 is SMNVEV (reference sequence). The CDR3 here is CASRTWGPTGGYEQYF. Here the CDR3 DNA reads TGTGCCAGCAGAACCTGGGGCCCGACAGGAGGCTACGAGCAGTACTTC.

This clone has just one count. The chain employs TRBV27 and TRBJ1-3; D unclear. The CDR3 is 15 amino acids. Per the germline V gene, CDR1 is MNHEY and CDR2 is SMNVEV (reference sequence). V was trimmed by 6 bases and J by 4 bases, leaving 16 bases between them. The CDR3 here is CASRGNSPGGNTIYF. The CDR3 DNA reads TGTGCCAGCAGGGGAAACAGCCCGGGGGGAAACACCATATATTTT.

V gene TRBV7-3 combines with J gene TRBJ1-2; no firm D call. V lost 1 base and J lost 7, with 16 bases in between. This CDR3 has 15 residues. Germline V gene lookup returns CDR1 SGHTA and CDR2 FQGTGA. CDR3 DNA sequence: TGTGCCAGCAGCTTAAATGGGCAGGCCGAGAGTGGCTACACCTTC. Its protein is CASSLNGQAESGYTF.

The chain uses TRBV4-3 and TRBJ2-7, with 7 bases identical to TRBD2. The CDR3 totals 14 residues. The J segment lost 3 bases and the V segment lost 4 bases, leaving 6 bases of the junction unmatched. Germline V CDR1 and CDR2: LGHNA, YSLEER. The CDR3 is CASSLGEGSYEQYF. Here the CDR3 DNA reads TGCGCCAGCAGCCTGGGGGAGGGAAGCTACGAGCAGTACTTC.

The chain recombines TRBV12-5 with TRBJ1-1, with TRBD1 matching over 8 bases. The CDR3 covers 16 residues. The germline V gene encodes CDR1 LGHNT and CDR2 FRNRAP. The junction had 21 bases not matched to a gene; V was cut back by 9 bases and J by 9 bases. CDR3 region: CASRMDAQGALAKAFF. CDR3 DNA sequence: TGTGCTAGCCGGATGGACGCTCAGGGGGCATTAGCGAAAGCTTTCTTT.

This clone was found once. The chain employs TRBV28 and TRBJ1-1; TRBD1 aligns across 8 bases. CDR3 length: 13 residues. Germline trimming cut 6 bases from V and 5 bases from J; bases unmatched to any gene: 5. The germline V gene has CDR1 MDHEN and CDR2 SYDVKM. CDR3 in amino acids: CASSRTGTTEAFF. In DNA, the CDR3 is TGTGCCAGCAGCCGGACAGGGACAACTGAAGCTTTCTTT. The entire variable domain, with the rest obtained from reference TRBV28 and TRBJ1-1, is as follows: DVKVTQSSRYLVKRTGEKVFLECVQDMDHENMFWYRQDPGLGLRLIYFSYDVKMKEKGDIPEGYSVSREKKERFSLILESASTNQTSMYLCASSRTGTTEAFFGQGTRLTVV.

The chain has TRBV4-2 and TRBJ1-2; D unclear. CDR3 length equals 15 residues. Germline loops: CDR1 LGHNA, CDR2 YNFKEQ. V lost 0 bases to trimming and J lost 6 bases, with 14 bases between them. CDR3 DNA sequence: TGTGCCAGCAGCCAAGATGAGGCAACAAAACATGGCTACACCTTC. Translating gives CASSQDEATKHGYTF.

CDR3 bases: TGTGCCAGCAGCTTGCCAGGGGCCCCGCCTTTAAATGAGCAGTTCTTC. This encodes CASSLPGAPPLNEQFF. The chain employs TRBV5-6 and TRBJ2-1; TRBD1 might be the D (6 bases). The CDR3 has 16 amino acids. With 1 base removed from V and 7 bases from J, the gap between germline ends came to 18 bases. CDR1 SGHDT and CDR2 YYEEEE come from the germline V gene.

The chain has TRBV7-9 and TRBJ1-5; 11 bases match TRBD1. The ends lost 1 base at V and 6 bases at J; junction bases unmatched: 2. The CDR3 consists of 15 residues. Germline V gene sequence: CDR1 SEHNR, CDR2 FQNEAQ (reference sequence). The CDR3 is CASSLGTGGVQPQHF. CDR3 sequence (DNA): TGTGCCAGCAGCTTAGGGACAGGGGGCGTTCAGCCCCAGCATTTT.

The gene calls are TRBV19 and TRBJ1-2, with D maybe TRBD1 (5 bases). V lost 3 bases, J lost 1 base, and 9 bases lay in between. CDR1 is LNHDA and CDR2 is SQIVND in the germline V gene (reference sequence). The CDR3 extends over 14 amino acids. This CDR3 reads CASSIQGSNYGYTF. The CDR3 nucleotides are TGTGCCAGTAGTATTCAGGGAAGTAACTATGGCTACACCTTC.